The rows below give T cell receptor beta chains drawn from one sample of a study of blood T cell repertoires in COVID-19. TCRdb's copy holds only in-frame clones and misses some; the assay was immunoSEQ multiplex PCR. Of 110,000 to 150,000 clones in the sample, 65% to 80% were seen once. Sequencing used peripheral blood. Every receptor here comes from a man in his fifties or sixties with acute or convalescent COVID-19. The CDR3 runs from the conserved cysteine through the conserved F or W. A D gene is named only where the DNA matches it firmly. Clone size is given for some rows only: seen once, a few or many times, or a class if the clone is expanded.

abundance,d_gene,v_gene,j_gene,CDR3aa,CDR3nt
.,.,TRBV6-2/TRBV6-3,TRBJ2-3,CASSRDSLTDTQYF,TGTGCCAGCAGTCGGGACTCCCTCACAGATACGCAGTATTTT
.,TRBD1,TRBV18,TRBJ2-7,CASSLGTGVGEQYF,TGTGCCAGCTCACTTGGAACAGGGGTGGGCGAGCAGTACTTC
.,.,TRBV5-1,TRBJ1-3,CASSLDSGGSGNTIYF,TGCGCCAGCAGCTTGGATTCGGGAGGCTCTGGAAACACCATATATTTT
.,.,TRBV19,TRBJ1-2,CASSILAANYGYTF,TGTGCCAGTAGTATATTAGCAGCGAACTATGGCTACACCTTC
once,.,TRBV5-1,TRBJ1-1,CASSLDGLNTEAFF,TGCGCCAGCAGCTTGGATGGGCTAAACACTGAAGCTTTCTTT
.,TRBD2,TRBV28,TRBJ2-1,CASRTRLAGVTEQFF,TGTGCCAGCAGGACCCGACTAGCGGGAGTGACTGAGCAGTTCTTC
.,TRBD1,TRBV4-1,TRBJ2-1,CASSQPGQVINNEQFF,TGCGCCAGCAGCCAACCGGGACAGGTTATAAACAATGAGCAGTTCTTC
.,.,TRBV15,TRBJ2-2,CATSSMLGAGLVGWELFF,TGTGCCACCAGCAGCATGCTTGGAGCGGGTTTAGTAGGGTGGGAGCTGTTTTTT
many,.,TRBV21-1,TRBJ1-5,CASSTGFRQVPQPQHF,TGTGCCAGCAGCACGGGTTTCCGACAGGTACCTCAGCCCCAGCATTTT
.,TRBD2,TRBV7-2,TRBJ2-3,CASSLISGRATSTDTQYF,TGTGCCAGCAGCCTTATCAGCGGGAGGGCCACTAGCACAGATACGCAGTATTTT
few,TRBD2,TRBV15,TRBJ2-7,CATSRDGGGSYEQYF,TGTGCCACCAGCAGAGATGGGGGGGGGTCCTACGAGCAGTACTTC
.,.,TRBV28,TRBJ1-1,CASSLTAMNTEAFF,TGTGCCAGCAGTTTAACAGCCATGAACACTGAAGCTTTCTTT
.,TRBD1,TRBV19,TRBJ1-6,CASSIETGLSPLHF,TGTGCCAGTAGTATCGAGACAGGGCTTTCACCCCTCCACTTT
.,.,TRBV4-2,TRBJ2-6,CASSPREANVLTF,TGTGCCAGCAGCCCACGAGAGGCCAACGTCCTGACTTTC
.,TRBD1,TRBV30,TRBJ1-1,CAWSTYPRQGNTEAFF,TGTGCCTGGAGTACTTACCCCCGACAGGGCAACACTGAAGCTTTCTTT
.,.,TRBV27,TRBJ2-1,CASSLPGTTYNEQFF,TGTGCCAGCAGTTTACCCGGGACAACCTACAATGAGCAGTTCTTC
.,TRBD2,TRBV19,TRBJ2-1,CASSRGLALNEQFF,TGTGCCAGTAGTAGGGGACTAGCCCTCAATGAGCAGTTCTTC
.,TRBD1,TRBV28,TRBJ1-2,CASSVGQNYGYTF,TGTGCCAGCAGCGTGGGACAGAACTATGGCTACACCTTC
few,.,TRBV7-8,TRBJ2-2,CASSLASGRDTGELFF,TGTGCCAGCAGCTTAGCCAGTGGGCGAGACACCGGGGAGCTGTTTTTT
.,TRBD1,TRBV27,TRBJ1-2,CASSPTGGPYYGYTF,TGTGCCAGCAGTCCCACAGGGGGCCCCTACTATGGCTACACCTTC
.,.,TRBV3-1/TRBV3-2,TRBJ2-2,CASSHRRRGGELFF,TGTGCCAGCAGCCATAGGAGGAGAGGGGGGGAGCTGTTTTTT
.,.,TRBV28,TRBJ1-6,CASSLDGRGSYNSPLHF,TGTGCCAGCAGTTTGGATGGGAGGGGCTCCTATAATTCACCCCTCCACTTT
.,.,TRBV20-1,TRBJ1-1,CSARGGTEAFF,TGCAGTGCCCGCGGGGGGACTGAAGCTTTCTTT
.,TRBD2,TRBV10-3,TRBJ2-3,CAISVDSGRFSPDTQYF,TGTGCCATCAGTGTTGATAGCGGGAGATTTTCCCCAGATACGCAGTATTTT
.,TRBD2,TRBV29-1,TRBJ2-7,CSVASGSFYEQYF,TGCAGCGTTGCCAGCGGGAGTTTCTACGAGCAGTACTTC
.,TRBD1,TRBV28,TRBJ1-2,CASSSGQGVIGYGYTF,TGTGCCAGCAGTTCAGGACAGGGGGTGATTGGCTATGGCTACACCTTC
few,.,TRBV30,TRBJ1-2,CAWAPGANYGYTF,TGTGCCTGGGCACCAGGGGCTAACTATGGCTACACCTTC
.,TRBD1,TRBV5-1,TRBJ1-6,CASSSGQENSPLHF,TGCGCCAGCAGCTCAGGACAGGAGAATTCACCCCTCCACTTT
.,TRBD1,TRBV18,TRBJ1-2,CASSPGTGYGYTF,TGTGCCAGCTCACCAGGGACAGGCTATGGCTACACCTTC
once,.,TRBV28,TRBJ1-1,CASSFGRDTEAFF,TGTGCCAGCAGTTTTGGTCGAGACACTGAAGCTTTCTTT
.,TRBD1,TRBV28,TRBJ1-2,CASSAHDRGRKYGYTF,TGTGCCAGCAGTGCACACGACAGGGGGCGCAAATATGGCTACACCTTC
.,TRBD2,TRBV27,TRBJ2-7,CASSTPAGGSYEQYF,TGTGCCAGCAGCACCCCAGCGGGAGGTTCCTACGAGCAGTACTTC
.,.,TRBV11-2,TRBJ1-1,CASSLDGRGEAFF,TGTGCCAGCAGCTTAGATGGTAGGGGGGAAGCTTTCTTT
.,TRBD2,TRBV9,TRBJ2-7,CASSVGVGLASYEQYF,TGTGCCAGCAGCGTAGGGGTCGGACTAGCCTCCTACGAGCAGTACTTC
.,.,TRBV4-3,TRBJ2-1,CASSQDRGGTKPREQFF,TGCGCCAGCAGCCAAGATAGGGGGGGGACCAAGCCAAGGGAGCAGTTCTTC
.,TRBD1,TRBV6-5,TRBJ1-6,CASSPGQGNSPLHF,TGTGCCAGCAGCCCGGGACAGGGAAATTCACCCCTCCACTTT
.,.,TRBV18,TRBJ1-1,CASSPGQGSYTEAFF,TGTGCCAGCTCACCAGGCCAGGGGAGTTACACTGAAGCTTTCTTT
.,.,TRBV7-9,TRBJ1-2,CASSTNSNYGYTF,TGTGCCAGCAGCACTAATTCTAACTATGGCTACACCTTC
.,.,TRBV28,TRBJ1-6,CASSLSPQAGSPLHF,TGTGCCAGCAGTTTATCCCCTCAGGCTGGCTCACCCCTCCACTTT
.,.,TRBV6-2/TRBV6-3,TRBJ2-5,CASSSIGEETQYF,TGTGCCAGCAGTTCAATAGGGGAAGAGACCCAGTACTTC
.,TRBD1,TRBV6-5,TRBJ2-7,CASSSRQGKSLYEQYF,TGTGCCAGCAGTTCGCGACAGGGGAAGTCTCTTTACGAGCAGTACTTC
.,.,TRBV6-1,TRBJ1-6,CASSESSLPPLHF,TGTGCCAGCAGTGAATCCAGTCTCCCACCCCTCCACTTT
.,.,TRBV2,TRBJ1-1,CAISDNMNTEAFF,TGTGCCATCTCCGACAACATGAACACTGAAGCTTTCTTT
.,.,TRBV24-1,TRBJ2-7,CATSGRTGGEQYF,TGTGCCACCAGTGGCAGAACAGGCGGCGAGCAGTACTTC
.,.,TRBV18,TRBJ1-1,CASSPLGGANTEAFF,TGTGCCAGCTCACCCCTTGGGGGGGCGAACACTGAAGCTTTCTTT
.,TRBD1,TRBV6-6,TRBJ1-1,CASSPRDRGRGGTEAFF,TGTGCCAGCAGTCCCCGGGACAGGGGGCGGGGGGGGACTGAAGCTTTCTTT
.,TRBD1,TRBV2,TRBJ1-4,CASISDRAAEKLFF,TGTGCCAGCATTTCGGACAGGGCAGCGGAAAAACTGTTTTTT
.,TRBD2,TRBV9,TRBJ2-5,CASSVGGAGVSQETQYF,TGTGCCAGCAGCGTAGGGGGAGCGGGAGTCTCCCAAGAGACCCAGTACTTC
.,.,TRBV29-1,TRBJ2-7,CSAIDTYEQYF,TGCAGCGCTATCGACACCTACGAGCAGTACTTC